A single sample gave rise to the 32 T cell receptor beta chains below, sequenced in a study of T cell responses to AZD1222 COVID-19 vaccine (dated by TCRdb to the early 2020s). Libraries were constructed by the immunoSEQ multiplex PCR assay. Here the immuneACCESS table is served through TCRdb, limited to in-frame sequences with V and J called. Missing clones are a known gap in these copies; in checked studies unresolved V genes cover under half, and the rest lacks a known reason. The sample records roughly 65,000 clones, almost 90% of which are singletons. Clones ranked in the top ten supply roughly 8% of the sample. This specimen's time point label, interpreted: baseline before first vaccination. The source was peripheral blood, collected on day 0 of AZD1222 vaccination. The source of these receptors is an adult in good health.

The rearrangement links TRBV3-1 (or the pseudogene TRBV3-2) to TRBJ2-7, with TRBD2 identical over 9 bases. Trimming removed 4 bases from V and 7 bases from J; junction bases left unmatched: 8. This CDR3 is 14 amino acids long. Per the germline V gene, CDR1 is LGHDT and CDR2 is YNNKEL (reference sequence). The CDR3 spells CASSLGTSGWEQYF. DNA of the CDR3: TGTGCCAGCAGCCTAGGAACTAGCGGGTGGGAGCAGTACTTC.

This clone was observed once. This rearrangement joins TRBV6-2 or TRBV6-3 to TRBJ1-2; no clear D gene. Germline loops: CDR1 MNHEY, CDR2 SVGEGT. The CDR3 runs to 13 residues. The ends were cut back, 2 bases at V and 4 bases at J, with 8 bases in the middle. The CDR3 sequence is CASSYVSGYGYTF. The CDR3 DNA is TGTGCCAGCAGTTACGTCAGCGGCTATGGCTACACCTTC.

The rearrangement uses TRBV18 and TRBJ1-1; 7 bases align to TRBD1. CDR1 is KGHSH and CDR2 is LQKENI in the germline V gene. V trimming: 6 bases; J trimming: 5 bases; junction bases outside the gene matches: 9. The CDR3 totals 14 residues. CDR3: CASSSNRGDTEAFF. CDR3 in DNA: TGTGCCAGCTCCTCGAACAGGGGAGATACTGAAGCTTTCTTT.

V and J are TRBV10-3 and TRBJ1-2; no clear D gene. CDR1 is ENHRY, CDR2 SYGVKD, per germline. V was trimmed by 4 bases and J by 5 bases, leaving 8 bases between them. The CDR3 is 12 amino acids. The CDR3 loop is CAISADGYGYTF. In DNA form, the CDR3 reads TGTGCCATCAGTGCGGACGGGTATGGCTACACCTTC.

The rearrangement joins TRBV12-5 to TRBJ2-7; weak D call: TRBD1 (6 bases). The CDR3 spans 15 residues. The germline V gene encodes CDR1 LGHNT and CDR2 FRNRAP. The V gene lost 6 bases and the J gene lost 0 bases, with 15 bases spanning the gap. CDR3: CASGAPTGSSYEQYF. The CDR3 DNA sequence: TGTGCTAGTGGAGCCCCGACAGGATCCTCCTACGAGCAGTACTTC.

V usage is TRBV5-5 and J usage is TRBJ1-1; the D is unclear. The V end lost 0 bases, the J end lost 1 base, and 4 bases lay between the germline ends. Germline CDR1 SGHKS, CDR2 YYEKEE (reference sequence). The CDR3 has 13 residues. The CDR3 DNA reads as TGTGCCAGCAGCTTGGGCAGGAACACTGAAGCTTTCTTT. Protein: CASSLGRNTEAFF.

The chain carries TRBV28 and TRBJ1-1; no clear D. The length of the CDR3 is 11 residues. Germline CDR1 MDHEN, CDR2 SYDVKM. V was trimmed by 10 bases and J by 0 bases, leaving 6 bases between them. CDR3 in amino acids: CATGMNTEAFF. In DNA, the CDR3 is TGTGCCACCGGCATGAACACTGAAGCTTTCTTT.

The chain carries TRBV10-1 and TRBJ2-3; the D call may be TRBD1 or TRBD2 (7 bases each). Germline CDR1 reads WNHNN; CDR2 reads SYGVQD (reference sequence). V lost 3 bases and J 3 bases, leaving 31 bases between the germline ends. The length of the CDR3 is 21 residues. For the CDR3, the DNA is TGCGCCAGCAGTGATAGGTTCCTCGGGCGGGAGCTACCAGGGGGAACAGATACGCAGTATTTT. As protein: CASSDRFLGRELPGGTDTQYF.

CDR3 loop: CASSAANYEQYF. For the CDR3, the DNA is TGTGCCAGCAGCGCCGCCAACTACGAGCAGTACTTC. The chain joins TRBV5-6 to TRBJ2-7; D not resolved. Germline V gene data show CDR1 as SGHDT and CDR2 as YYEEEE. The CDR3 is made up of 12 amino acids. V was pared by 4 bases and J by 3 bases, with 8 bases between.

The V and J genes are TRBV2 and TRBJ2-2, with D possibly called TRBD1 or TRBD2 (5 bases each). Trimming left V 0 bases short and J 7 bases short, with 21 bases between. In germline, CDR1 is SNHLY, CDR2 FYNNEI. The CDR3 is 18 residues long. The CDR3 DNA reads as TGTGCCAGCAGTGAAGCGCTGGTTTGGGGGTCGAGCGACGGGGAGCTGTTTTTT. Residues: CASSEALVWGSSDGELFF. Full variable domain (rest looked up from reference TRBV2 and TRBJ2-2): EPEVTQTPSHQVTQMGQEVILRCVPISNHLYFYWYRQILGQKVEFLVSFYNNEISEKSEIFDDQFSVERPDGSNFTLKIRSTKLEDSAMYFCASSEALVWGSSDGELFFGEGSRLTVL.

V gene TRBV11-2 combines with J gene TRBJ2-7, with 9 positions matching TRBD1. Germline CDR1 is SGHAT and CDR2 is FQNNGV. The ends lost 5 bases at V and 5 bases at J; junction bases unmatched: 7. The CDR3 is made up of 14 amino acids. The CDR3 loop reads CASSLGQGSNEQYF. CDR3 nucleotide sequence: TGTGCCAGCAGCCTCGGACAGGGGAGCAACGAGCAGTACTTC.

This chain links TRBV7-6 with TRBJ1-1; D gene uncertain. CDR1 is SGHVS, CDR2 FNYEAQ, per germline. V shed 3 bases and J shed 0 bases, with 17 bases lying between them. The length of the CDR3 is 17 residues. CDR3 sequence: CASSLNSDTIMNTEAFF. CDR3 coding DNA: TGTGCCAGCAGCTTGAACAGTGACACCATTATGAACACTGAAGCTTTCTTT.

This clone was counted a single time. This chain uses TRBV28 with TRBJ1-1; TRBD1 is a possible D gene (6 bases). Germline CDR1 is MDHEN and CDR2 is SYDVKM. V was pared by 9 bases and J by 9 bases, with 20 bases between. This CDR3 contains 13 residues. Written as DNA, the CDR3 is TGTGCCAGTACGAGGGGGGCGCGATCCCAAGCTTTCTTT. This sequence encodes CASTRGARSQAFF.

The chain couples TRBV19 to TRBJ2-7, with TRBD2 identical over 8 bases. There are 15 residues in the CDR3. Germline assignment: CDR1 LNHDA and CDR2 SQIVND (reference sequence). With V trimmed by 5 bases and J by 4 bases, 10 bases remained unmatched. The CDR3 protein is CASSLGSGRGYEQYF. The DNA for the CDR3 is TGTGCCAGTAGTCTCGGGAGCGGGAGAGGGTACGAGCAGTACTTC. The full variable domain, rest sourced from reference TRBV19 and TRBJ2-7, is DGGITQSPKYLFRKEGQNVTLSCEQNLNHDAMYWYRQDPGQGLRLIYYSQIVNDFQKGDIAEGYSVSREKKESFPLTVTSAQKNPTAFYLCASSLGSGRGYEQYFGPGTRLTVT.

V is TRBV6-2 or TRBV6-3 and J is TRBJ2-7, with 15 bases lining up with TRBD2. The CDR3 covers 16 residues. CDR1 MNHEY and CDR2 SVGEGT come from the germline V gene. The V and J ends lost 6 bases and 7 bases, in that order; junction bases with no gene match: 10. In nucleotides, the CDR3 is TGTGCCAGCAGCCGCCGGACTAGCGGGAGGGCCGAGGAGCAGTACTTC. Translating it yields CASSRRTSGRAEEQYF.

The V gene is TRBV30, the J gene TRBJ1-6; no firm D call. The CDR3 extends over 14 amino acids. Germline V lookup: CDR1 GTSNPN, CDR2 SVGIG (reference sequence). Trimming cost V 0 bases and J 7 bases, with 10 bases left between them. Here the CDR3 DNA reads TGTGCCTGGAGTGTGGCGGGCAGGAATTCACCCCTCCACTTT. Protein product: CAWSVAGRNSPLHF.

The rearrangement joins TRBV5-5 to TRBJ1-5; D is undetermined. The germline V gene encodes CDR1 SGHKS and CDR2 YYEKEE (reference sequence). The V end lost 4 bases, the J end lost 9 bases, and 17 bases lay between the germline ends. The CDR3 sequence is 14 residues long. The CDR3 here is CASSPWTAQGPQHF. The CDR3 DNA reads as TGTGCCAGCAGCCCTTGGACTGCCCAAGGGCCCCAGCATTTT. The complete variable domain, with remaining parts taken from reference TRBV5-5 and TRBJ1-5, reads DAGVTQSPTHLIKTRGQQVTLRCSPISGHKSVSWYQQVLGQGPQFIFQYYEKEERGRGNFPDRFSARQFPNYSSELNVNALLLGDSALYLCASSPWTAQGPQHFGDGTRLSIL.

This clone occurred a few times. The CDR3 here is CASSLSRGGTYNEQFF. As DNA, the CDR3 is TGTGCCAGCAGCTTAAGCCGGGGCGGGACCTACAATGAGCAGTTCTTC. The chain uses TRBV7-2 and TRBJ2-1, with TRBD2 as a possible D gene (6 bases). The CDR3 runs to 16 residues. The germline V and J ends were trimmed by 2 bases and 2 bases, with 13 bases remaining between them. Germline loops: CDR1 SGHTA, CDR2 FQGNSA.

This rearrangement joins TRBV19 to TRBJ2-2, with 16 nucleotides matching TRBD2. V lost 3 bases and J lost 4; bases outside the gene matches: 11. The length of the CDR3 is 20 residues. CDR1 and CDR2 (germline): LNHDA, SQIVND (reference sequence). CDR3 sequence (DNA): TGTGCCAGTAGTATTAATGTGGGACTAGCGGGAGGGCGACGCACCGGGGAGCTGTTTTTT. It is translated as CASSINVGLAGGRRTGELFF.

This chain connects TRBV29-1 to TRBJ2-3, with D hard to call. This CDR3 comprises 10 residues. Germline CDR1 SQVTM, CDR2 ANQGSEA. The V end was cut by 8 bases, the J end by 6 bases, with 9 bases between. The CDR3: CSLMQDTQYF. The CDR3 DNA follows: TGCAGCCTCATGCAGGATACGCAGTATTTT.

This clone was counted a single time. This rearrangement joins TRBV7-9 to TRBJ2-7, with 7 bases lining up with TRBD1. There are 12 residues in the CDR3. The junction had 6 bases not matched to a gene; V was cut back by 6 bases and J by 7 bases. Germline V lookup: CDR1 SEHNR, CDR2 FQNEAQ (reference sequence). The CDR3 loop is CASSPQGEEQYF. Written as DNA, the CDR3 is TGTGCCAGCAGTCCCCAGGGGGAAGAGCAGTACTTC.

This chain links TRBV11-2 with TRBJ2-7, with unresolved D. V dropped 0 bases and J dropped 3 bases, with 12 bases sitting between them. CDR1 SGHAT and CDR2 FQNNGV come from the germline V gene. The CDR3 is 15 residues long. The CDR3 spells CASSLEGAFFYEQYF. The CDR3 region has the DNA TGTGCCAGCAGCTTAGAGGGTGCCTTCTTCTACGAGCAGTACTTC.

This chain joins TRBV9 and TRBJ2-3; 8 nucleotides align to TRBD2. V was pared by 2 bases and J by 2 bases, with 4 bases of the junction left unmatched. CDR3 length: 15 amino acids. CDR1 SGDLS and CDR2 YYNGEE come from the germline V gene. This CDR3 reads CASSVTSGLTDTQYF. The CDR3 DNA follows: TGTGCCAGCAGCGTTACTAGCGGTCTCACAGATACGCAGTATTTT.

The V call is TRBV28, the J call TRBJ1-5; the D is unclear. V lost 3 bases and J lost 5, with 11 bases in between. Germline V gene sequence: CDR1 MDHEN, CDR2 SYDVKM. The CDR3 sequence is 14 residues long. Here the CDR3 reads CASSFFLGDQPQHF. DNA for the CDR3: TGTGCCAGCAGTTTTTTTCTGGGAGATCAGCCCCAGCATTTT.

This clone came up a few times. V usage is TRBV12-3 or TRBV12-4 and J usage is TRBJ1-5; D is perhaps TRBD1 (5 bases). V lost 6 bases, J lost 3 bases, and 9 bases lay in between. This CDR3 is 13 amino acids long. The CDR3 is CASSTQVNQPQHF. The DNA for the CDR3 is TGTGCCAGCAGCACACAGGTCAATCAGCCCCAGCATTTT.

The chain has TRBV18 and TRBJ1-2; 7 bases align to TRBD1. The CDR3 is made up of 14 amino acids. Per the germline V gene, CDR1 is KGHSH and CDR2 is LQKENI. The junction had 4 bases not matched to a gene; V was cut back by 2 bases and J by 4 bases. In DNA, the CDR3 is TGTGCCAGCTCACCATCGGGACAGCTCTATGGCTACACCTTC. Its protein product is CASSPSGQLYGYTF.

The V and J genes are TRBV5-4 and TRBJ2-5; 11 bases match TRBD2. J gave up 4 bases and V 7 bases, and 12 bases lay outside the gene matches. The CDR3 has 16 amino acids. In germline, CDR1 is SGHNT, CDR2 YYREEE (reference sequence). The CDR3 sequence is CASGALLAGGAETQYF. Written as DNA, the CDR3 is TGTGCCAGCGGGGCCCTCTTAGCGGGAGGGGCAGAGACCCAGTACTTC.

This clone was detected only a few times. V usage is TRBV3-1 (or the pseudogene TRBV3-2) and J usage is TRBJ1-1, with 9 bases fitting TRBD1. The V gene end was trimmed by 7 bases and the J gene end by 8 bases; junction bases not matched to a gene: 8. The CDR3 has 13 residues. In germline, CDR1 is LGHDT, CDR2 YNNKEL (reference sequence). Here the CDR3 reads CASIGTGNSEAFF. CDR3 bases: TGTGCCAGCATCGGGACAGGGAACTCCGAAGCTTTCTTT.

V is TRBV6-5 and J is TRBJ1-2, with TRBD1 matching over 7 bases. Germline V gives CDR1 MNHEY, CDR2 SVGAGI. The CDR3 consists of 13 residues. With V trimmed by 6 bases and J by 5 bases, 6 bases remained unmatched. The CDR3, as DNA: TGTGCCAGCAGCCTCCAGGGGGAATATGGCTACACCTTC. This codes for CASSLQGEYGYTF.

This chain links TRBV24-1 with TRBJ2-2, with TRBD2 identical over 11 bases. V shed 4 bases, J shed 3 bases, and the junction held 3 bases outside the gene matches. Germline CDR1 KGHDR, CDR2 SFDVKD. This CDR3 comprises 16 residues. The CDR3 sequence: CATSDLAGGDTGELFF. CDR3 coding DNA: TGTGCCACCAGTGACCTAGCGGGAGGCGACACCGGGGAGCTGTTTTTT.

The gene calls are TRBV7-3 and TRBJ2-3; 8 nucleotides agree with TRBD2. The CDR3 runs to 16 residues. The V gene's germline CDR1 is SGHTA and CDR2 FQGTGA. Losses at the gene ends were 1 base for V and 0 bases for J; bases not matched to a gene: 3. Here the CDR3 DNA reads TGTGCCAGCAGCTTAATTGCTAGCGGGAGCACAGATACGCAGTATTTT. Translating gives CASSLIASGSTDTQYF.

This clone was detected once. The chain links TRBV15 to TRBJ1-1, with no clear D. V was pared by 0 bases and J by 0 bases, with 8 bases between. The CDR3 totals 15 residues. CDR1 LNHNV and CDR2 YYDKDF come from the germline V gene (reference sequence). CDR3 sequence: CATSRDNTMNTEAFF. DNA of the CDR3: TGTGCCACCAGCAGAGATAACACAATGAACACTGAAGCTTTCTTT.